This note documents a single TCR beta chain sequence. Its antigen is undetermined. Method: immunoSEQ multiplex PCR; TCRdb's copy keeps in-frame clones and lacks some. This table holds around 700,000 clones, around 92% found once. This record belongs to a study of shared clonotypes between healthy human individuals. The study's findings and limits: Several donors showed sharing of approximately 5% of naive CD4 clonotypes.

CD8 cells classed as naive were CD45RO-negative and positively selected for CCR7, excluding terminally differentiated effector memory CD45RA+ cells. V shed 2 bases and J shed 2 bases, with 16 bases lying between them. Looked up from germline, CDR1 is SGHAT and CDR2 is FQDESV (reference sequence). This CDR3 has 17 amino acids. V is TRBV11-1 and J is TRBJ2-1; possible D gene TRBD2, 6 bases. Material for sequencing was naive CD8+ T cells sorted from blood. This sequence originates from a man aged 30 to 45 in good health. The CDR3 sequence: CASSLREAGPTYNEQFF. In DNA, the CDR3 is TGTGCCAGCAGCTTAAGGGAGGCAGGACCTACCTACAATGAGCAGTTCTTC.